Following are 21 T cell receptor beta chains from one sample sequenced in a study of blood T cell repertoires in COVID-19. TCRdb's table, derived via immunoSEQ multiplex PCR, lists solely in-frame clones and lacks some. The table shows hundreds of thousands of clones, with about 90% occurring only once. Source material: PBMCs or T cells enriched from blood (not recorded which). The receptors here all came from a woman aged 30 to 39 who had recovered from COVID-19.

The CDR3 protein is CASSLSGTRYYNEQFF. CDR3 in DNA: TGTGCCAGCAGCCTCTCCGGGACTAGGTACTACAATGAGCAGTTCTTC. The chain has TRBV28 and TRBJ2-1; TRBD2 matches 8 bases. The CDR3 spans 16 residues. The J segment lost 3 bases and the V segment lost 6 bases, leaving 10 bases of the junction unmatched. CDR1 is MDHEN and CDR2 is SYDVKM in the germline V gene.

This rearrangement joins TRBV4-2 to TRBJ1-5, with D possibly matching TRBD1 (5 bases). Trimming took 0 bases from V and 1 from J, leaving 7 bases between them. This CDR3 spans 15 amino acids. Germline CDR1 LGHNA, CDR2 YNFKEQ. This CDR3 reads CASSQENRSNQPQHF. The CDR3 DNA sequence: TGTGCCAGCAGCCAAGAGAACAGGAGCAATCAGCCCCAGCATTTT.

The chain is built from TRBV10-3 and TRBJ2-2, with a weak D call TRBD1 (6 bases). Trimming took off 8 bases at V and 0 bases at J, with 10 bases between the two ends. This CDR3 spans 14 amino acids. CDR1 is ENHRY and CDR2 is SYGVKD in the germline V gene. The DNA for the CDR3 is TGTGCCATCGCACAGGGACCGAACACCGGGGAGCTGTTTTTT. Amino acid sequence: CAIAQGPNTGELFF.

This sequence joins TRBV28 and TRBJ2-7; 7 bases are shared with TRBD2. Germline V gene sequence: CDR1 MDHEN, CDR2 SYDVKM. The trim removed 4 bases at V and 4 bases at J, leaving 13 bases unmatched. The CDR3 runs to 16 residues. In nucleotides, the CDR3 is TGTGCCAGCAGTTATATGGGGAGGGAGGTCGGATACGAGCAGTACTTC. It translates to CASSYMGREVGYEQYF.

The chain combines TRBV5-1 with TRBJ2-1, with D maybe TRBD1 (6 bases). Deletions cut 4 bases from V and 7 bases from J, with 12 bases between. Germline V CDR1 and CDR2: SGHRS, YFSETQ. This CDR3 has 13 amino acids. In DNA, the CDR3 is TGCGCCAGCAGCACTACTAGGGGGAATGAGCAGTTCTTC. Its protein product is CASSTTRGNEQFF.

This clone has a handful of counts. The chain carries TRBV27 and TRBJ1-1; 7 bases align to TRBD1. The CDR3 contains 13 residues. Trimming removed 3 bases from V and 5 bases from J; junction bases left unmatched: 3. CDR1 and CDR2 from the germline V gene are MNHEY and SMNVEV (reference sequence). CDR3 in DNA: TGTGCCAGCAGTTTCAACAGGGGTACTGAAGCTTTCTTT. Translation: CASSFNRGTEAFF.

The chain joins TRBV21-1 to TRBJ1-4; TRBD1, the table's D call, lacks a check against the DNA. TRBV21-1 is a pseudogene segment. This CDR3 has 15 amino acids. DNA of the CDR3: TGTGCCAGCAGCAAAGCGGACAGCCATAATGAAAAACTGTTTTTT. It codes for CASSKADSHNEKLFF.

This clone has more than one count but fewer than ten. The chain is built from TRBV5-1 and TRBJ1-1; D is undetermined. Germline lookup yields CDR1 SGHRS and CDR2 YFSETQ. Trimming cost V 0 bases and J 4 bases, with 13 bases left between them. The CDR3 extends over 15 amino acids. The CDR3 sequence: CASSLVGGLRTEAFF. In nucleotides, the CDR3 is TGCGCCAGCAGCTTGGTAGGCGGGCTCCGCACTGAAGCTTTCTTT. Using reference TRBV5-1 and TRBJ1-1 for the parts outside the CDR3, the full variable domain is KAGVTQTPRYLIKTRGQQVTLSCSPISGHRSVSWYQQTPGQGLQFLFEYFSETQRNKGNFPGRFSGRQFSNSRSEMNVSTLELGDSALYLCASSLVGGLRTEAFFGQGTRLTVV.

This chain uses TRBV7-2 with TRBJ1-6; 7 nucleotides match TRBD1. This CDR3 comprises 13 residues. CDR1 is SGHTA and CDR2 is FQGNSA in the germline V gene. The trim removed 1 base at V and 15 bases at J, leaving 6 bases unmatched. CDR3 protein: CASSLGGTVNLHF. The CDR3 DNA reads TGTGCCAGCAGCTTAGGGGGGACAGTAAACCTCCACTTT.

CDR3 protein: CASSYSYGGGVDGYTF. The CDR3 DNA sequence: TGTGCCAGCAGTTACTCGTACGGCGGCGGCGTGGATGGCTACACCTTC. The chain couples TRBV6-5 to TRBJ1-2; D is unresolved. The CDR3 runs 16 residues. Trimming removed 0 bases from V and 6 bases from J, with 17 bases in between. CDR1 and CDR2 (germline): MNHEY, SVGAGI.

V and J are TRBV6-2 or TRBV6-3 and TRBJ2-3; D is unresolved. Germline-derived CDR1 and CDR2 are MNHEY and SVGEGT. V lost 5 bases and J lost 9, with 12 bases in between. CDR3 length: 12 residues. The CDR3 region has the DNA TGTGCCAGCAGTCTAGGTGTGGTCACGCAGTATTTT. This sequence encodes CASSLGVVTQYF.

The chain recombines TRBV12-1 with TRBJ1-3; the D call TRBD1 from the table was never checked on the DNA. TRBV12-1 has pseudogene status. The CDR3 runs 17 residues. The CDR3, as DNA: TGTGCCAGCAGCTTCCGCCTGGACAGGGATCCTGGAAACACCATATATTTT. It is translated as CASSFRLDRDPGNTIYF.

The chain recombines TRBV5-4 with TRBJ1-1; D remains ambiguous. Trimming pared 3 bases from V and 8 bases from J, leaving 17 bases between. CDR1 is SGHNT, CDR2 YYREEE, per germline (reference sequence). This CDR3 has 14 amino acids. Here the CDR3 reads CASSSPDGEKEAFF. CDR3 DNA sequence: TGTGCCAGCAGCTCACCGGACGGGGAGAAGGAAGCTTTCTTT.

The rearrangement joins TRBV5-1 to TRBJ2-3; TRBD2 matches at 12 bases. Trimming took 7 bases from V and 0 from J; bases not matched to a gene: 3. The CDR3 totals 15 residues. Germline V gives CDR1 SGHRS, CDR2 YFSETQ. CDR3 amino acids: CASRLAGDSTDTQYF. The CDR3 region has the DNA TGCGCCAGCCGACTAGCGGGGGATAGCACAGATACGCAGTATTTT. The full variable domain, rest sourced from reference TRBV5-1 and TRBJ2-3, is KAGVTQTPRYLIKTRGQQVTLSCSPISGHRSVSWYQQTPGQGLQFLFEYFSETQRNKGNFPGRFSGRQFSNSRSEMNVSTLELGDSALYLCASRLAGDSTDTQYFGPGTRLTVL.

This chain joins TRBV7-9 and TRBJ2-5; D possibly corresponds to TRBD1 (6 bases). Trimming left V 5 bases short and J 4 bases short, with 20 bases between. Germline V lookup: CDR1 SEHNR, CDR2 FQNEAQ (reference sequence). The CDR3 length is 16 residues. The CDR3 here is CASSGGHVGGRETQYF. Here the CDR3 DNA reads TGTGCCAGCAGCGGAGGCCACGTAGGGGGAAGAGAGACCCAGTACTTC.

The genes are TRBV5-1 and TRBJ1-1; D is undetermined. CDR1 SGHRS and CDR2 YFSETQ come from the germline V gene. V lost 4 bases to trimming and J lost 5 bases, with 12 bases between them. The CDR3 length is 13 residues. The CDR3 DNA sequence: TGCGCCAGCAGCGGACGGCCGGGGACTGAAGCTTTCTTT. It translates to CASSGRPGTEAFF.

The chain links TRBV6-5 to TRBJ1-1; D is unclear. V was pared by 2 bases and J by 3 bases, with 10 bases between. The CDR3 contains 14 residues. CDR1 is MNHEY, CDR2 SVGAGI, per germline. CDR3 amino acids: CASSYRAADTEAFF. CDR3 bases: TGTGCCAGCAGTTACAGAGCTGCTGACACTGAAGCTTTCTTT.

The chain carries TRBV4-1 and TRBJ1-1, with D unclear. The V and J ends lost 0 bases and 7 bases respectively, with 15 bases between them. Per the germline V gene, CDR1 is MGHRA and CDR2 is YSYEKL. The CDR3 runs to 15 residues. The CDR3, as DNA: TGCGCCAGCAGCCAAGAGAAGGCGGGGAGTAGTGAAGCTTTCTTT. This encodes CASSQEKAGSSEAFF.

This rearrangement joins TRBV11-2 to TRBJ1-2; D is undetermined. Germline V CDR1 and CDR2: SGHAT, FQNNGV. This CDR3 spans 13 amino acids. Deletions cut 5 bases from V and 8 bases from J, with 15 bases between. CDR3 amino acids: CASSLPGLVGYTF. CDR3 bases: TGTGCCAGCAGCCTCCCCGGTCTCGTGGGCTACACCTTC.

This chain joins TRBV28 and TRBJ2-2, with 7 positions matching TRBD1. Trimming cost V 1 base and J 5 bases; bases outside gene matches: 10. Per germline, CDR1 MDHEN and CDR2 SYDVKM. This CDR3 has 17 residues. The CDR3 is CASSLFKGALGTGELFF. The DNA for the CDR3 is TGTGCCAGCAGTTTATTCAAGGGGGCGCTTGGGACCGGGGAGCTGTTTTTT. The full variable domain, its missing parts supplied by reference TRBV28 and TRBJ2-2, is DVKVTQSSRYLVKRTGEKVFLECVQDMDHENMFWYRQDPGLGLRLIYFSYDVKMKEKGDIPEGYSVSREKKERFSLILESASTNQTSMYLCASSLFKGALGTGELFFGEGSRLTVL.

The chain carries TRBV28 and TRBJ1-2; TRBD1 might be the D (5 bases). CDR1 and CDR2 (germline): MDHEN, SYDVKM. Trimming stripped 6 bases from V and 6 bases from J, with 8 bases between. This CDR3 comprises 11 residues. The CDR3 nucleotides read TGTGCCAGCAGGGGAGGGGATGGCTACACCTTC. Encoded protein: CASRGGDGYTF.